This entry describes one T cell receptor beta chain. The data stem from a study of blood T cell repertoires in COVID-19. Study as a whole: Sites across the United States, Italy and Spain contributed samples from acute and convalescent COVID-19.

Seattle patient enrollment occurred during active infection, with longitudinal follow-up thereafter. Clones were sequenced by immunoSEQ multiplex PCR, and TCRdb holds only the in-frame ones, with some missing. The sample records some 300,000 clones, approximately 90% being singletons. CDR1 LNHNV and CDR2 YYDKDF come from the germline V gene (reference sequence). The CDR3 sequence is 14 residues long. The V end was cut by 0 bases, the J end by 4 bases, with 6 bases between. The V and J genes are TRBV15 and TRBJ1-4; unclear D gene. The TCR originated in a woman between 50 and 59 years old with COVID-19, enrolled during active disease. The specimen sequenced was peripheral blood. The CDR3 DNA reads as TGTGCCACCAGCAGAGATAGCGGTAATGAAAAACTGTTTTTT. Protein: CATSRDSGNEKLFF.